The entry that follows covers one T cell receptor (beta chain) sequence. No antigen is known for it. The source of the sample is a study of T cell responses to AZD1222 COVID-19 vaccine. Germline V CDR1 and CDR2: MNHEY, SMNVEV (reference sequence). Deletions cut 6 bases from V and 4 bases from J, with 13 bases between. CDR3 length: 13 residues. Sequencing was performed with immunoSEQ multiplex PCR; in TCRdb, only in-frame clones are kept and a portion is missing. The sample lists about 110,000 clones, around 87% occurring once. General study findings and limits: White British donors predominated, females outnumbered males, and clonal diversity was possibly underestimated.

The sample in question was peripheral blood, obtained 28 days after the second AZD1222 dose. This receptor was obtained from an adult who received the AZD1222 COVID-19 vaccine. This rearrangement joins TRBV27 to TRBJ2-7; possible D gene TRBD1, 6 bases. The CDR3 nucleotides read TGTGCCAGCAGGTCAACAGGGCTTTACGAGCAGTACTTC. As protein: CASRSTGLYEQYF.